Following are 25 T cell receptor beta chains from one sample sequenced in a study of blood T cell repertoires in COVID-19. The method was immunoSEQ multiplex PCR; TCRdb's version includes in-frame clones alone and lacks a portion of them. The sample consists of more than 150,000 clones, approximately 79% of them appearing once. Sequenced input: peripheral blood. The receptors shown here come from a man aged 25-45 years with active or convalescent COVID-19.

The CDR3 region has the DNA TGTGCCAGCAGTACGACAGGCCGTAACAATGAGCAGTTCTTC. As protein: CASSTTGRNNEQFF. V usage is TRBV7-9 and J usage is TRBJ2-1, with D perhaps TRBD1 (6 bases). This CDR3 region has 14 residues. The germline CDR1 and CDR2 sequences are SEHNR and FQNEAQ (reference sequence). V lost 6 bases and J lost 5, with 14 bases in between.

The chain has TRBV19 and TRBJ2-2; 7 nucleotides match TRBD1. Losses at the gene ends were 6 bases for V and 6 bases for J; bases not matched to a gene: 4. CDR3 length: 13 amino acids. The germline CDR1 and CDR2 sequences are LNHDA and SQIVND (reference sequence). CDR3 residues: CASRSGGSGELFF. CDR3 nucleotide sequence: TGTGCCAGTAGATCAGGGGGTTCCGGGGAGCTGTTTTTT.

The gene calls are TRBV5-1 and TRBJ1-5, with D possibly being TRBD1 (5 bases). Trimming stripped 4 bases from V and 6 bases from J, with 14 bases between. The CDR3 has 14 residues. Germline CDR1 reads SGHRS; CDR2 reads YFSETQ. The CDR3 bases are TGCGCCAGCAGCCTCGGACAAGTGGGTCAGCCCCAGCATTTT. Encoded protein: CASSLGQVGQPQHF.

The V gene is TRBV7-2, the J gene TRBJ2-5; 7 bases match TRBD2. The junction had 9 bases not matched to a gene; V was cut back by 5 bases and J by 0 bases. CDR1 SGHTA and CDR2 FQGNSA come from the germline V gene. The CDR3 length is 16 residues. The CDR3 nucleotides are TGTGCCAGCAGCCCCTCTAGCGGATGGGACCAAGAGACCCAGTACTTC. This gives the protein CASSPSSGWDQETQYF.

The genes are TRBV11-2 and TRBJ2-4; D is perhaps TRBD1 (6 bases). The germline gives CDR1 SGHAT, CDR2 FQNNGV. V was shortened by 5 bases and J by 0 bases, with 11 bases between the two germline ends. The CDR3 spans 15 residues. Here the CDR3 DNA reads TGTGCCAGCAGCAAGGACAGTTTAGCCAAAAACATTCAGTACTTC. Its protein product is CASSKDSLAKNIQYF.

This chain links TRBV29-1 with TRBJ1-5, with D possibly TRBD1 on 5 matching bases. There are 14 residues in the CDR3. Germline values: CDR1 SQVTM, CDR2 ANQGSEA. V was pared by 4 bases and J by 0 bases, with 10 bases between. The CDR3 loop is CSVAGGYSNQPQHF. CDR3 bases: TGCAGCGTTGCCGGGGGGTATAGCAATCAGCCCCAGCATTTT.

This chain links TRBV18 with TRBJ1-1, with 7 positions matching TRBD1. The V gene end was trimmed by 0 bases and the J gene end by 2 bases; junction bases not matched to a gene: 3. The length of the CDR3 is 15 residues. Germline assignment: CDR1 KGHSH and CDR2 LQKENI. This CDR3 is CASSPPAGGNTEAFF. The DNA for the CDR3 is TGTGCCAGCTCACCACCGGCAGGGGGAAACACTGAAGCTTTCTTT.

This rearrangement joins TRBV7-8 to TRBJ1-6; a weak D match, TRBD1 (6 bases). The ends were cut back, 5 bases at V and 7 bases at J, with 15 bases in the middle. The CDR3 sequence is 15 residues long. Germline-derived CDR1 and CDR2 are SGHVS and FQNEAQ. The CDR3 bases are TGTGCCAGCAGCCCGCAACAGGGAGCAAATTCACCCCTCCACTTT. It is translated as CASSPQQGANSPLHF.

The rearrangement links TRBV9 to TRBJ2-7; 11 bases map to TRBD2. Germline lookup yields CDR1 SGDLS and CDR2 YYNGEE. The CDR3 runs to 15 residues. The trim removed 0 bases at V and 4 bases at J, leaving 3 bases unmatched. The CDR3 reads CASSVEGTSGYEQYF. The CDR3 DNA is TGTGCCAGCAGCGTAGAGGGGACTAGCGGTTACGAGCAGTACTTC. Full variable domain (remainder filled in from reference TRBV9 and TRBJ2-7): DSGVTQTPKHLITATGQRVTLRCSPRSGDLSVYWYQQSLDQGLQFLIQYYNGEERAKGNILERFSAQQFPDLHSELNLSSLELGDSALYFCASSVEGTSGYEQYFGPGTRLTVT.

CDR3 nucleotides: TGTGCCAGCAGCTTAAGGGGCAGACCGGACCGGGACAGGGGCTACAATGAGCAGTTCTTC. This sequence encodes CASSLRGRPDRDRGYNEQFF. V usage is TRBV7-8 and J usage is TRBJ2-1; 10 nucleotides match TRBD1. Per the germline V gene, CDR1 is SGHVS and CDR2 is FQNEAQ. Losses at the gene ends were 2 bases for V and 3 bases for J; bases not matched to a gene: 16. This CDR3 contains 20 residues.

The chain joins TRBV6-1 to TRBJ1-5, with 10 bases aligning to TRBD1. Looked up from germline, CDR1 is MNHNS and CDR2 is SASEGT. The CDR3 is 15 residues long. V was clipped by 2 bases and J by 4 bases; unmatched bases: 2. The CDR3 DNA reads TGTGCCAGCAGTGAAAGGACAGGGGGAAATCAGCCCCAGCATTTT. It translates to CASSERTGGNQPQHF.

The rearrangement uses TRBV5-6 and TRBJ2-7; 9 bases agree with TRBD1. This CDR3 region has 10 residues. Germline assignment: CDR1 SGHDT and CDR2 YYEEEE. The CDR3 spells CASSSGQGLV. The CDR3 DNA reads TGTGCCAGCAGCTCGGGACAGGGCCTGGTC.

This clone is a singleton in its sample. V usage is TRBV27 and J usage is TRBJ2-3, with D perhaps TRBD2 (5 bases). V was pared by 5 bases and J by 3 bases, with 15 bases between. CDR1 is MNHEY and CDR2 is SMNVEV in the germline V gene (reference sequence). The CDR3 consists of 15 residues. This CDR3 is CASSKTPDFTDTQYF. CDR3 coding DNA: TGTGCCAGCAGTAAGACACCGGACTTTACAGATACGCAGTATTTT.

The rearrangement joins TRBV3-1 (or the pseudogene TRBV3-2) to TRBJ1-1; D perhaps matches TRBD1 (5 bases). The CDR3 runs to 14 residues. Germline lookup yields CDR1 LGHDT and CDR2 YNNKEL (reference sequence). Trimming shortened V by 0 bases and J by 7 bases, and 12 bases separated the two germline ends. The CDR3 reads CASSQDLRAGEAFF. CDR3 DNA sequence: TGTGCCAGCAGCCAAGATCTCAGGGCCGGTGAAGCTTTCTTT.

The V and J genes are TRBV4-1 and TRBJ1-1; weak D call: TRBD1 (5 bases). V dropped 1 base and J dropped 8 bases, with 14 bases sitting between them. Looked up from germline, CDR1 is MGHRA and CDR2 is YSYEKL. This CDR3 region has 14 residues. The CDR3 nucleotides are TGCGCCAGCAGCCAAGTCGGCCCACGGACAGAAGCTTTCTTT. Its translation is CASSQVGPRTEAFF.

The chain uses TRBV28 and TRBJ1-2, with a possible D match to TRBD1 (5 bases). V shed 5 bases and J shed 4 bases, with 17 bases lying between them. The germline V gene has CDR1 MDHEN and CDR2 SYDVKM. CDR3 size: 15 residues. CDR3 bases: TGTGCCAGCAGTCTGGGGGGGGGTCAGGGCTATGGCTACACCTTC. Residues: CASSLGGGQGYGYTF.

This chain links TRBV24-1 with TRBJ1-2, with TRBD1 identical over 7 bases. This CDR3 region has 14 residues. V lost 6 bases, J lost 4 bases, and 7 bases stayed unmatched. The germline V gene encodes CDR1 KGHDR and CDR2 SFDVKD. The CDR3, as DNA: TGTGCCACCAGTCCGGGACAGATCACCTATGGCTACACCTTC. The encoded protein is CATSPGQITYGYTF.

This chain uses TRBV28 with TRBJ1-1, with D hard to call. CDR3 length: 12 amino acids. V lost 3 bases, J lost 8 bases, and 10 bases lay in between. Germline V gene data show CDR1 as MDHEN and CDR2 as SYDVKM. In DNA form, the CDR3 reads TGTGCCAGCAGTTTGGCACCCTCGGAAGCTTTCTTT. Amino acid sequence: CASSLAPSEAFF.

This sequence joins TRBV19 and TRBJ2-6, with a tentative D call TRBD1 (5 bases). From germline, CDR1 is LNHDA and CDR2 SQIVND (reference sequence). Trimming shortened V by 3 bases and J by 0 bases, and 15 bases separated the two germline ends. The CDR3 loop spans 18 amino acids. The CDR3 DNA is TGTGCCAGTAGTATTAGGCCTGGGGCCCGCTCTGGGGCCAACGTCCTGACTTTC. Its translation: CASSIRPGARSGANVLTF.

CDR3 DNA sequence: TGTGCCAGCAGTGACATGGGACTCTCACAAGAGACCCAGTACTTC. It encodes CASSDMGLSQETQYF. The chain recombines TRBV25-1 with TRBJ2-5; TRBD2 is a possible D gene (6 bases). Germline V CDR1 and CDR2: MGHDK, SYGVNS. V lost 3 bases and J lost 2, with 13 bases in between. The CDR3 covers 15 residues.

The chain links TRBV6-4 to TRBJ2-2, with TRBD2 identical over 9 bases. Losses at the gene ends were 2 bases for V and 6 bases for J; bases not matched to a gene: 7. Germline V CDR1 and CDR2: MRHNA, SNTAGT. This CDR3 has 16 residues. CDR3 loop: CASSDQLAGEAGELFF. For the CDR3, the DNA is TGTGCCAGCAGTGACCAATTAGCGGGGGAGGCCGGGGAGCTGTTTTTT.

The CDR3 spells CASSFVDRGGSYTF. The CDR3 DNA is TGTGCCAGCAGTTTCGTCGACAGGGGAGGCAGCTACACCTTC. V gene TRBV27 combines with J gene TRBJ1-2; TRBD1 agrees at 8 bases. CDR3 length: 14 amino acids. Germline CDR1 and CDR2: MNHEY and SMNVEV (reference sequence). V was clipped by 3 bases and J by 9 bases; unmatched bases: 9.

This clone showed up just a few times. V usage is TRBV12-3 or TRBV12-4 and J usage is TRBJ1-4; no clear D. Trimming removed 5 bases at V and 7 bases at J, with 11 bases between. The CDR3 has 13 residues. CDR3 in amino acids: CASSDRVVEKLFF. The CDR3 DNA reads as TGTGCCAGCAGTGACCGGGTAGTTGAAAAACTGTTTTTT.

This clone was found a few times. The chain has TRBV5-1 and TRBJ2-4; D possibly corresponds to TRBD2 (6 bases). The V gene lost 7 bases and the J gene lost 1 base, with 12 bases spanning the gap. Looked up from germline, CDR1 is SGHRS and CDR2 is YFSETQ. The CDR3 is 14 amino acids. This chain's CDR3 is CASCEGTAKNIQYF. CDR3 coding DNA: TGCGCCAGCTGTGAGGGGACTGCCAAAAACATTCAGTACTTC.

The chain employs TRBV6-2 or TRBV6-3 and TRBJ2-7; 9 bases are a match to TRBD1. The CDR3 contains 17 residues. Germline V lookup: CDR1 MNHEY, CDR2 SVGEGT. After removal of 5 bases from V and 5 bases from J, the junction contained 16 bases not matched to a gene. The CDR3 DNA reads as TGTGCCAGCAGTCCCTTAACCACCACAGGGGGCAGCGACGAGCAGTACTTC. As protein: CASSPLTTTGGSDEQYF.